Each of the 9 T cell receptor beta chains below was sequenced from the same sample in a study of cytomegalovirus exposure and HLA in healthy donors. Primers included in the PCR were 60 Vbeta and 13 Jbeta primers. Sequencing used immunoSEQ multiplex PCR; TCRdb keeps in-frame clones, though not all of them. This sample has about 160,000 clones, with about three quarters found just once. Material for sequencing was PBMCs. These receptors originate from a female donor in good health and CMV-seronegative.

The V and J genes are TRBV4-2 and TRBJ2-1; the D gene is possibly TRBD2 (5 bases). Germline V lookup: CDR1 LGHNA, CDR2 YNFKEQ. The V gene lost 1 base and the J gene lost 4 bases, with 20 bases spanning the gap. The CDR3 covers 18 residues. DNA for the CDR3: TGTGCCAGCAGCCAAGTCACGCCCCGGGGTTCCAGGTACAATGAGCAGTTCTTC. This gives the protein CASSQVTPRGSRYNEQFF.

This clone was seen only a few times. The rearrangement joins TRBV19 to TRBJ1-2, with no clear D. Trimming pared 3 bases from V and 6 bases from J, leaving 11 bases between. The CDR3 has 13 residues. Germline V gene data show CDR1 as LNHDA and CDR2 as SQIVND (reference sequence). The CDR3 DNA follows: TGTGCCAGTAGTATTGGTCAACTCAATGGCTACACCTTC. Protein sequence: CASSIGQLNGYTF.

This clone was observed a handful of times. J is TRBJ1-1 and V is TRBV9; a weak D match, TRBD1 (6 bases). Trimming stripped 4 bases from V and 0 bases from J, with 16 bases between. The CDR3 is made up of 16 amino acids. In germline, CDR1 is SGDLS, CDR2 YYNGEE. For the CDR3, the DNA is TGTGCCAGCAGCTCACGACAGGACATCATGAACACTGAAGCTTTCTTT. The encoded protein is CASSSRQDIMNTEAFF.

The V and J genes are TRBV7-2 and TRBJ1-5, with 7 bases fitting TRBD1. V trimming: 6 bases; J trimming: 5 bases; junction bases outside the gene matches: 10. The CDR3 spans 15 residues. Germline loops: CDR1 SGHTA, CDR2 FQGNSA. The DNA of the CDR3 is TGTGCCAGCAGTTCTTTTACAGGGGAGCATCAGCCCCAGCATTTT. Its translation: CASSSFTGEHQPQHF.

The sample holds one count of this clone. The chain employs TRBV7-9 and TRBJ2-1; 8 bases are a match to TRBD2. V trimming: 2 bases; J trimming: 8 bases; junction bases outside the gene matches: 11. Germline CDR1 is SEHNR and CDR2 is FQNEAQ (reference sequence). This CDR3 spans 16 amino acids. The CDR3 DNA sequence: TGTGCCAGCAGCTTACTAGCGGGCTCCATTTTTGATGAGCAGTTCTTC. Its translation is CASSLLAGSIFDEQFF.

This clone appeared once. The chain employs TRBV4-1 and TRBJ1-1; possibly TRBD1 for D (6 bases). The germline V gene encodes CDR1 MGHRA and CDR2 YSYEKL. Between the trimmed V and J ends, which lost 3 bases and 2 bases, there was a span of 13 bases. The CDR3 loop spans 15 amino acids. The CDR3 region is CASSQRGGPNTEAFF. The CDR3 nucleotides are TGCGCCAGCAGCCAGAGGGGGGGTCCCAACACTGAAGCTTTCTTT.

The rearrangement uses TRBV7-2 and TRBJ1-2; perhaps TRBD1 as D (5 bases). The germline V gene has CDR1 SGHTA and CDR2 FQGNSA. The CDR3 covers 16 residues. The V and J ends lost 2 bases and 2 bases respectively, with 15 bases between them. The CDR3 region is CASSLWWGDTNYGYTF. Here the CDR3 DNA reads TGTGCCAGCAGCTTATGGTGGGGGGATACGAACTATGGCTACACCTTC.

This clone was picked up a small number of times. V is TRBV9 and J is TRBJ2-7, with TRBD1 matching over 8 bases. Germline assignment: CDR1 SGDLS and CDR2 YYNGEE. This CDR3 has 15 residues. V shed 4 bases, J shed 0 bases, and the junction held 6 bases outside the gene matches. The DNA for the CDR3 is TGTGCCAGCAGCAAGACAGGGGACGGCTCCTACGAGCAGTACTTC. Protein sequence: CASSKTGDGSYEQYF.

V is TRBV18 and J is TRBJ1-1, with 7 nucleotides matching TRBD1. This CDR3 is built from 13 residues. Germline CDR1 reads KGHSH; CDR2 reads LQKENI. J lost 4 bases, V lost 5 bases, and 4 bases had no gene match. Here the CDR3 reads CASSTTGVTEAFF. Here the CDR3 DNA reads TGTGCCAGCTCAACTACAGGGGTCACTGAAGCTTTCTTT.